This TCR beta chain was sequenced for a study of blood T cells in healthy people across ages (dated by TCRdb to 2015 to 2017). About the full investigation: In model experiments, roughly one uniquely barcoded TCR beta cDNA molecule per two T cells was captured by template switching. The study analyzed two additional independent replicas of 1 million unique cDNA reads from the same blood draw for two donors, one aged 18 to 30 and one aged 80 or older. To avoid experimental bias, donors of different ages were randomly spread across the sequencing lanes. The study measured age-related changes in TCR beta repertoire diversity using deep sequencing normalized with unique cDNA molecular identifiers. The donors were split into four age groups: young (average roughly 15 years), middle-aged (about 40), aged (over 55) and long-lived (roughly 77).

As to this clonotype: The clone's antigen remains unknown. Per-base qualities were not stored, and no clone one base away is much larger.

The CDR3 starts with the cysteine, ends with the phenylalanine, and has 13 residues. Here the CDR3 DNA is all that survives: 39 bases in frame from base 1. Trimmed from V: 5 bases; trimmed from J: 11 bases; junction bases lacking a gene match: 6. Overall results and qualifications from the work: A strong correlation was found between observed TCR beta diversity and the percentage of naive T cells measured by flow cytometry. Estimates of total diversity based on one million sequenced T cells were considered lower bounds and underestimates. Since profiling was done on bulk unsorted PBMCs, naive and antigen-experienced compartments could not be conclusively compared. Because the CMV infection status of the donors was unknown, age-related changes in expanded clonotypes may potentially have been confounded. Observed TCR beta diversity per million T cells fell roughly linearly with age, and a significant reduction was already apparent by age about 36. Compared with the aged group, the long-lived group had more naive CD4+ T cells, fewer expanded clones and increased TCR diversity, suggesting age selection.

Library prep was done by 5' RACE. The run used an Illumina HiSeq 2500. A second roughly 6 to 12 cycle PCR used a sample-barcoded 5' primer and a J-beta primer mix. A unique molecular identifier was introduced onto each TCR beta cDNA molecule by a template-switch 5' adaptor carrying 12 random nucleotides. Each sample yielded at least 2.5 million CDR3-containing paired-end reads. First-strand cDNA was synthesized from all RNA with the Mint cDNA synthesis kit, primed by a TRBC-specific oligonucleotide. Following uracil-DNA glycosylase treatment, all cDNA underwent a first 18-cycle PCR with the universal primers M1SS and BC2_uni_R. In the original analysis: For normalization, 1 million high-quality reads were randomly selected from each sample, with every read carrying a distinct molecular identifier. Reads with shared molecular identifiers were discarded instead of being binned into consensus sequences. MiTCR, with a Q25 quality threshold and the strictest error-elimination algorithm, was used for CDR3 identification, clonotype clustering and error correction. A nonparametric unseen species model using Euler transformation provided a lower-bound estimate of total TCR beta diversity. The raw public reads went through TCRdb reprocessing: fastp at Q25, MiXCR clone calling, in-frame beta chains kept. Each entry merges the rows of one CDR3 protein and shows their most common DNA and genes. These V and J calls derive from TCRdb rather than the authors' analysis. In this sample the table shows roughly 800,000 distinct CDR3 sequences, about 62% of which occur a single time. The ten largest clones represent approximately 23% of the sample.

Systemically healthy Caucasian individuals from Russia, approximately 39 in total and aged about 6 to 90 years, were included as donors. Each donor gave roughly 9.5 milliliters of peripheral blood, collected into EDTA-treated Vacutainer tubes. Ficoll-Paque density-gradient centrifugation was used to isolate PBMCs, with at least 6 million obtained per sample. Total RNA was extracted from PBMCs with Trizol reagent, with at least 5.5 micrograms obtained per sample. The percentages of naive CD45RAhigh/CD27high T cells were determined by flow cytometry on a PBMC aliquot from every donor. The receptor's source is a man between 25 and 39 years old in good health. Sequenced: blood. The receptor chain draws on TRBV12-3 or TRBV12-4 and TRBJ2-4, with 10 bases in between that match TRBD1. The nucleotide sequence reads TGTGCCAGCAGTACCAGTGGGACAGGGGTTCAGTACTTC. This gives the protein CASSTSGTGVQYF.